A single sample is the source of the 30 T cell receptor beta chains below, sequenced in a study of CD8+CD57+ T cells in acquired aplastic anemia. Genomic DNA served as template for TCR beta VDJ and CDR3 profiling. In TCRdb, the reads were re-called with MiXCR into one record per CDR3 protein. Of about 40,000 distinct CDR3 sequences in the sample, under 80% were seen once. The patients chosen for sequencing had shown expansion of CD8+CD57+ cells (detected by flow cytometry). Material for sequencing was sorted CD4+, CD8+, or CD8+CD57+ T cells (not recorded which) from PBMCs. These receptors were collected from a human donor with aplastic anemia.

This clonotype was detected once. The CDR3 sequence: CASSTRRTTNYGYTF. In nucleotides, the CDR3 is TGTGCCAGCAGTACACGACGGACTACTAACTATGGCTACACCTTC. The chain combines TRBV2 with TRBJ1-2; no definite D call. Trimming shortened V by 5 bases and J by 0 bases, and 13 bases separated the two germline ends. CDR1 SNHLY and CDR2 FYNNEI come from the germline V gene. There are 15 residues in the CDR3.

The gene calls are TRBV7-9 and TRBJ2-7; D ambiguous. CDR1 is SEHNR and CDR2 is FQNEAQ in the germline V gene (reference sequence). This CDR3 has 9 residues. Trimming stripped 5 bases from V and 12 bases from J, with 8 bases between. CDR3 coding DNA: TGTGCCAGCAGCAACCCGCTGTACTTC. This sequence encodes CASSNPLYF.

The chain recombines TRBV15 with TRBJ1-5, with 7 bases lining up with TRBD1. Per the germline V gene, CDR1 is LNHNV and CDR2 is YYDKDF (reference sequence). The CDR3 has 17 amino acids. Trimming cost V 1 base and J 1 base; bases outside gene matches: 7. The CDR3 DNA reads as TGTGCCACCAGCAGAGGAAGCCAGGGGGTAAGCAATCAGCCCCAGCATTTT. Translated: CATSRGSQGVSNQPQHF.

The genes are TRBV7-2 and TRBJ2-7; 8 bases are shared with TRBD2. Trimming cost V 8 bases and J 2 bases; bases outside gene matches: 2. The CDR3 has 12 residues. The germline V gene has CDR1 SGHTA and CDR2 FQGNSA. The CDR3 coding sequence is TGTGCCAGCGTAGCGGGAACCTACGAGCAGTACTTC. Amino acids: CASVAGTYEQYF.

V usage is TRBV7-3 and J usage is TRBJ2-7; unclear D gene. The V end lost 4 bases, the J end lost 0 bases, and 4 bases lay between the germline ends. The CDR3 is made up of 12 amino acids. Germline values: CDR1 SGHTA, CDR2 FQGTGA. The CDR3 bases are TGTGCCAGCAGCTCCACCTCCTACGAGCAGTACTTC. It encodes CASSSTSYEQYF.

This clonotype was found a few times. CDR3 in DNA: TGTGCCAGCAGCCAAGATGATGGGACTAGCGGGGGGCCCTCCACAGATACGCAGTATTTT. Amino acid sequence: CASSQDDGTSGGPSTDTQYF. V and J are TRBV14 and TRBJ2-3, with 15 bases identical to TRBD2. Germline-derived CDR1 and CDR2 are SGHDN and FVKESK. CDR3 length: 20 amino acids. V gave up 0 bases and J gave up 2 bases; unmatched junction bases: 9.

This chain connects TRBV2 to TRBJ2-2, with no clear D. Looked up from germline, CDR1 is SNHLY and CDR2 is FYNNEI. Trimming took 7 bases from V and 4 from J, leaving 4 bases between them. The CDR3 contains 11 residues. The CDR3 spells CASMGTGELFF. CDR3 bases: TGTGCCAGCATGGGCACCGGGGAGCTGTTTTTT.

In this sample, this clonotype turned up a few times. This may come from a read error, since a much larger clone is one base off. The rearrangement links TRBV3-1 to TRBJ1-4; a weak D match, TRBD1 (5 bases). Germline lookup yields CDR1 LGHDT and CDR2 YNNKEL (reference sequence). The CDR3 consists of 16 residues. The CDR3 nucleotides read TGTGCCAGCAACCAAGCACCGGAGGGACGTCGTGAAAAACTGTTTTTT. Translating gives CASNQAPEGRREKLFF.

The rearrangement uses TRBV29-1 and TRBJ2-5, with TRBD2 identical over 10 bases. The CDR3 covers 14 residues. With 2 bases clipped from V and 5 bases from J, the junction kept 5 bases outside the gene matches. Germline V lookup: CDR1 SQVTM, CDR2 ANQGSEA. CDR3 protein: CSVELAGGRETQYF. CDR3 in DNA: TGCAGCGTTGAATTAGCGGGGGGCCGGGAGACCCAGTACTTC.

The genes are TRBV10-3 and TRBJ1-6, with 7 bases fitting TRBD1. J lost 7 bases, V lost 8 bases, and 5 bases had no gene match. Germline assignment: CDR1 ENHRY and CDR2 SYGVKD. The CDR3 covers 13 residues. CDR3 residues: CAIGTELNSPLHF. The CDR3 coding sequence is TGTGCCATCGGGACAGAACTGAATTCACCCCTCCACTTT.

In this sample, this clonotype turned up many times. This chain links TRBV11-2 with TRBJ2-1; 7 bases map to TRBD2. The CDR3 is 15 residues long. Losses at the gene ends were 6 bases for V and 6 bases for J; bases not matched to a gene: 11. Germline assignment: CDR1 SGHAT and CDR2 FQNNGV. CDR3 DNA: TGTGCCAGCAGTATCCCGGGGGGATTGGGCAATGAGCAGTTCTTC. Its translation: CASSIPGGLGNEQFF.

The chain carries TRBV2 and TRBJ1-2; TRBD1 might be the D (5 bases). Germline V gene data show CDR1 as SNHLY and CDR2 as FYNNEI. The V and J ends lost 4 bases and 5 bases respectively, with 8 bases between them. CDR3 size: 12 residues. The CDR3 here is CASSGGEYGYTF. The CDR3 DNA sequence: TGTGCCAGCAGTGGAGGGGAATATGGCTACACCTTC. Variable domain in full (rest from reference TRBV2 and TRBJ1-2): EPEVTQTPSHQVTQMGQEVILRCVPISNHLYFYWYRQILGQKVEFLVSFYNNEISEKSEIFDDQFSVERPDGSNFTLKIRSTKLEDSAMYFCASSGGEYGYTFGSGTRLTVV.

The chain carries TRBV2 and TRBJ1-6; D perhaps matches TRBD1 (5 bases). Germline values: CDR1 SNHLY, CDR2 FYNNEI. The CDR3 has 12 amino acids. V was cut by 8 bases and J by 10 bases, with 12 bases left in between. CDR3 sequence: CASLGEGSPLHF. The CDR3 region has the DNA TGTGCCAGCCTGGGGGAGGGATCACCCCTCCACTTT.

This chain links TRBV28 with TRBJ1-3, with D unresolved. V shed 3 bases and J shed 4 bases, with 13 bases lying between them. The germline CDR1 and CDR2 sequences are MDHEN and SYDVKM. This CDR3 region has 15 residues. CDR3 in amino acids: CASSLGRVLGNTIYF. In DNA, the CDR3 is TGTGCCAGCAGTTTGGGCCGTGTTTTGGGAAACACCATATATTTT.

The chain combines TRBV3-1 with TRBJ1-5; maybe TRBD1 (6 bases). Trimming took 4 bases from V and 0 from J, leaving 10 bases between them. This CDR3 region has 15 residues. Germline lookup yields CDR1 LGHDT and CDR2 YNNKEL (reference sequence). CDR3 DNA: TGTGCCAGCAGCCTGGGACATAATAGCAATCAGCCCCAGCATTTT. Its protein product is CASSLGHNSNQPQHF.

There are a few counts of this clonotype. The genes are TRBV15 and TRBJ2-7; 9 nucleotides line up with TRBD2. Germline CDR1 LNHNV, CDR2 YYDKDF (reference sequence). With 0 bases clipped from V and 3 bases from J, the junction kept 9 bases outside the gene matches. This CDR3 comprises 17 residues. The CDR3 here is CATSRDAPTSGYYEQYF. The CDR3, as DNA: TGTGCCACCAGCAGAGACGCCCCGACTAGCGGTTACTACGAGCAGTACTTC.

The CDR3 DNA reads TGTGCCACCAGTGTCCAACACTACAATGAGCAGTTCTTC. Protein product: CATSVQHYNEQFF. This sequence joins TRBV24-1 and TRBJ2-1; the D is unclear. In germline, CDR1 is KGHDR, CDR2 SFDVKD. Trimming removed 5 bases at V and 3 bases at J, with 7 bases between. The CDR3 loop spans 13 amino acids.

The gene calls are TRBV24-1 and TRBJ1-3; D gene ambiguous. The CDR3 contains 15 residues. V was shortened by 4 bases and J by 0 bases, with 9 bases between the two germline ends. Germline V CDR1 and CDR2: KGHDR, SFDVKD. For the CDR3, the DNA is TGTGCCACCAGTGACTCGGCCGACTCTGGAAACACCATATATTTT. Residues: CATSDSADSGNTIYF.

This chain uses TRBV2 with TRBJ2-7, with 8 positions matching TRBD2. Germline-derived CDR1 and CDR2 are SNHLY and FYNNEI. The CDR3 has 14 residues. V shed 5 bases and J 2 bases; nucleotides not matched to a gene: 5. The CDR3 DNA reads as TGTGCCAGCAGTAAGCGGGGGTCAGCCTACGAGCAGTACTTC. The encoded protein is CASSKRGSAYEQYF.

Many counts were recorded for this clonotype. This chain uses TRBV10-3 with TRBJ1-2; the D gene is possibly TRBD1 (6 bases). The CDR3 totals 14 residues. V was pared by 2 bases and J by 2 bases, with 9 bases between. Germline V lookup: CDR1 ENHRY, CDR2 SYGVKD. In DNA, the CDR3 is TGTGCCATCAGTGAGCCCGACAGGAACTATGGCTACACCTTC. Protein: CAISEPDRNYGYTF.

For this clonotype: A read error may account for a junction end that differs from germline. The chain uses TRBV10-3 and TRBJ1-2; perhaps TRBD1 as D (6 bases). This CDR3 is 15 amino acids long. Germline V gives CDR1 ENHRY, CDR2 SYGVKD. The CDR3 loop is CAVSAKGVRFYGYTF. Written as DNA, the CDR3 is TGTGCCGTCAGTGCAAAGGGGGTAAGATTCTATGGCTACACCTTC.

This clonotype was seen just once. The chain uses TRBV2 and TRBJ1-6, with D possibly matching TRBD1 (5 bases). In germline, CDR1 is SNHLY, CDR2 FYNNEI. This CDR3 is 14 amino acids long. V dropped 7 bases and J dropped 9 bases, with 16 bases sitting between them. CDR3 nucleotide sequence: TGTGCCAGCAACGGGGACCGACCGGGTTCACCCCTCCACTTT. Translating it yields CASNGDRPGSPLHF.

The table lists this clonotype with a few counts. A much larger clonotype is one base distant, so this may be a read error. The chain is built from TRBV5-4 and TRBJ2-5, with D unclear. From germline, CDR1 is SGHNT and CDR2 YYREEE (reference sequence). V lost 0 bases and J lost 6, with 9 bases in between. The CDR3 consists of 13 residues. CDR3 sequence (DNA): TGTGCCAGCAGCTTGGTGGGTCAGCAGACCCAGTACTTC. Residues: CASSLVGQQTQYF.

Here the CDR3 DNA reads TGTGCCAGCGCTAGTGGGTTAAATGAGCAGTTCTTC. Translated: CASASGLNEQFF. The chain employs TRBV19 and TRBJ2-1; no reliable D call. V lost 9 bases to trimming and J lost 7 bases, with 13 bases between them. The CDR3 length is 12 residues. Looked up from germline, CDR1 is LNHDA and CDR2 is SQIVND (reference sequence).

This clonotype has more than one count but fewer than ten. The rearrangement uses TRBV15 and TRBJ2-5, with D possibly being TRBD2 (5 bases). This CDR3 has 15 amino acids. CDR1 and CDR2 from the germline V gene are LNHNV and YYDKDF (reference sequence). Trimming removed 2 bases at V and 2 bases at J, with 12 bases between. The CDR3 is CATSRLTRLQETQYF. As DNA, the CDR3 is TGTGCCACCAGCAGACTTACTAGGCTTCAAGAGACCCAGTACTTC.

A word on this clonotype: The junction departs from the called germline gene at one end, perhaps through a read error. The J gene is TRBJ2-7, the V gene TRBV10-2, with D uncertain. Germline V lookup: CDR1 WSHSY, CDR2 SAAADI. This CDR3 has 12 amino acids. This CDR3 reads CASSSHVGEQYF. The CDR3 bases are TGTGCCAGCAGCAGCCACGTAGGAGAGCAGTACTTC.

This sequence joins TRBV7-9 and TRBJ2-7, with 8 bases identical to TRBD1. Germline lookup yields CDR1 SEHNR and CDR2 FQNEAQ (reference sequence). V lost 7 bases, J lost 6 bases, and 5 bases stayed unmatched. The CDR3 is 12 amino acids. The CDR3 reads CASNSGGFEQYF. CDR3 DNA sequence: TGTGCCAGCAACTCAGGGGGCTTCGAGCAGTACTTC.

This chain uses TRBV29-1 with TRBJ2-7; D not resolved. Between the trimmed V and J ends, which lost 0 bases and 5 bases, there was a span of 8 bases. The CDR3 loop spans 12 amino acids. Germline V lookup: CDR1 SQVTM, CDR2 ANQGSEA. The chain's CDR3 is CSVEDQRDEQYF. Written as DNA, the CDR3 is TGCAGCGTTGAAGATCAACGGGACGAGCAGTACTTC.

This clonotype showed up just once. The chain links TRBV29-1 to TRBJ2-7; TRBD1 matches at 9 bases. The CDR3 contains 14 residues. J gave up 3 bases and V 4 bases, and 7 bases lay outside the gene matches. CDR1 is SQVTM and CDR2 is ANQGSEA in the germline V gene. The CDR3 DNA sequence: TGCAGCGTTGTGTGGGACAGGGTATTCTACGAGCAGTACTTC. It encodes CSVVWDRVFYEQYF.

This clonotype was picked up many times. V gene TRBV12-3 or TRBV12-4 combines with J gene TRBJ2-1, with TRBD1 identical over 8 bases. Unmatched junction bases numbered 5, after V lost 5 bases and J lost 2 bases. This CDR3 region has 15 residues. In DNA, the CDR3 is TGTGCCAGCAGTGGAGGACAGGGTGCCTACAATGAGCAGTTCTTC. As protein: CASSGGQGAYNEQFF.